Listed here are 8 T cell receptor beta chains from one sample, sequenced in a study of blood T cell repertoires in COVID-19. The method was immunoSEQ multiplex PCR; TCRdb's version includes in-frame clones alone and lacks a portion of them. Counted here are around 200,000 clones, 80% to 85% occurring once; the ten biggest clones make up approximately 2.6%. The sample taken for sequencing was peripheral blood. These receptors came from a human donor with acute or convalescent COVID-19. The donor label of this sample is uncertain.

Comments on this clone: Other DNA sequences of this sample code for an identical CDR3. The J gene is TRBJ2-7, the V gene TRBV28; 8 nucleotides agree with TRBD1. This CDR3 comprises 14 residues. Unmatched junction bases numbered 6, after V lost 5 bases and J lost 3 bases. The V gene's germline CDR1 is MDHEN and CDR2 SYDVKM. The CDR3 region is CASSPGDRIYEQYF. DNA for the CDR3: TGTGCCAGCAGTCCGGGGGACAGGATCTACGAGCAGTACTTC.

This rearrangement joins TRBV27 to TRBJ2-7; D perhaps matches TRBD2 (7 bases). The CDR3 length is 15 residues. The germline CDR1 and CDR2 sequences are MNHEY and SMNVEV (reference sequence). V shed 7 bases and J shed 6 bases, with 22 bases lying between them. CDR3 in amino acids: CASTKTSGGLGEQYF. The CDR3 DNA reads TGTGCCAGCACCAAAACATCCGGGGGGCTGGGCGAGCAGTACTTC.

The V gene is TRBV2, the J gene TRBJ2-2; TRBD1 matches 12 bases. The trim removed 7 bases at V and 6 bases at J, leaving 6 bases unmatched. This CDR3 contains 15 residues. CDR1 is SNHLY, CDR2 FYNNEI, per germline. The CDR3 protein is CASTRDRGRPGELFF. Here the CDR3 DNA reads TGTGCCAGCACCAGGGACAGGGGGCGTCCCGGGGAGCTGTTTTTT.

This clone was observed a handful of times. The gene calls are TRBV7-3 and TRBJ2-1; D perhaps matches TRBD1 (5 bases). Deletions cut 0 bases from V and 5 bases from J, with 8 bases between. CDR3 length equals 14 residues. CDR1 and CDR2 from the germline V gene are SGHTA and FQGTGA. CDR3 loop: CASSLTRQHNEQFF. The CDR3 DNA follows: TGTGCCAGCAGCTTAACGCGACAGCACAATGAGCAGTTCTTC.

The V and J genes are TRBV28 and TRBJ1-6, with D maybe TRBD1 (5 bases). The CDR3 is 18 residues long. V dropped 3 bases and J dropped 8 bases, with 23 bases sitting between them. Germline loops: CDR1 MDHEN, CDR2 SYDVKM. In DNA form, the CDR3 reads TGTGCCAGCAGTTTGGAGGGGCTTTGGACCTTGACAGATTCACCCCTCCACTTT. Amino acid sequence: CASSLEGLWTLTDSPLHF.

V and J are TRBV18 and TRBJ1-3, with 8 bases identical to TRBD1. Losses at the gene ends were 3 bases for V and 2 bases for J; bases not matched to a gene: 9. The CDR3 spans 17 residues. Germline CDR1 reads KGHSH; CDR2 reads LQKENI. CDR3 residues: CASSPGQGMNTGNTIYF. CDR3 DNA sequence: TGTGCCAGCTCACCCGGACAGGGAATGAACACTGGAAACACCATATATTTT. Full variable domain (missing parts from reference TRBV18 and TRBJ1-3): NAGVMQNPRHLVRRRGQEARLRCSPMKGHSHVYWYRQLPEEGLKFMVYLQKENIIDESGMPKERFSAEFPKEGPSILRIQQVVRGDSAAYFCASSPGQGMNTGNTIYFGEGSWLTVV.

This rearrangement joins TRBV18 to TRBJ1-4; D is perhaps TRBD1 (5 bases). Germline V lookup: CDR1 KGHSH, CDR2 LQKENI. Trimming left V 6 bases short and J 8 bases short, with 19 bases between. The CDR3 contains 15 residues. CDR3 sequence reads: CASSPDSLPGEKLFF. CDR3 DNA sequence: TGTGCCAGCTCCCCCGACAGCCTACCAGGCGAAAAACTGTTTTTT. The whole variable domain, filled in from reference TRBV18 and TRBJ1-4, reads NAGVMQNPRHLVRRRGQEARLRCSPMKGHSHVYWYRQLPEEGLKFMVYLQKENIIDESGMPKERFSAEFPKEGPSILRIQQVVRGDSAAYFCASSPDSLPGEKLFFGSGTQLSVL.

This sequence joins TRBV10-3 and TRBJ1-3; D is unresolved. Per the germline V gene, CDR1 is ENHRY and CDR2 is SYGVKD. Trimming took off 5 bases at V and 3 bases at J, with 20 bases between the two ends. This CDR3 has 17 amino acids. In DNA form, the CDR3 reads TGTGCCATCAGTACCTCAGTCACGCAGGCCTATGGAAACACCATATATTTT. This encodes CAISTSVTQAYGNTIYF.